This T cell receptor beta chain appears in the sequencing data of a study of patients with pleural tuberculosis. From the reads, TCRdb called clonotypes with MiXCR, one entry per CDR3 protein. The sample lists approximately 50,000 distinct CDR3 sequences, 7.3% seen once, with 16% in the top ten. This clonotype was detected ten times or more. With V trimmed by 1 base and J by 6 bases, 5 bases remained unmatched. Germline CDR1 is SGHTA and CDR2 is FQGTGA. The CDR3 length is 15 residues. J is TRBJ1-5 and V is TRBV7-3; TRBD1 matches 8 bases. The receptor's source is a human donor with pleural tuberculosis. The chain's CDR3 is CASSLRTGRAQPQHF. The DNA for the CDR3 is TGTGCCAGCAGCTTAAGGACAGGGCGGGCTCAGCCCCAGCATTTT. Drawing the rest from reference TRBV7-3 and TRBJ1-5, the complete variable domain is GAGVSQTPSNKVTEKGKYVELRCDPISGHTALYWYRQSLGQGPEFLIYFQGTGAADDSGLPNDRFFAVRPEGSVSTLKIQRTERGDSAVYLCASSLRTGRAQPQHFGDGTRLSIL.